The present T cell receptor (beta chain) was sequenced within a study of blood T cell repertoires in COVID-19. Study background: Acute and convalescent COVID-19 specimens originated in the United States, Italy and Spain. T cells, B-cell-depleted T cells, or PBMCs supplied cDNA or gDNA.

As processed by the authors: Nucleated cell counts were estimated from reference gene primer amplification. Using immunoSEQ multiplex PCR, the repertoire was profiled, and TCRdb retains in-frame clones only, with some absent. Clone size and V and J calls were adopted from that table, with D and trimming inferred from the DNA. Of 390,000 or so clones listed, 75% to 90% are singletons. The V end lost 6 bases, the J end lost 0 bases, and 6 bases lay between the germline ends. The V gene's germline CDR1 is MNHEY and CDR2 SVGAGI. This CDR3 is 12 amino acids long. This TCR came from a woman between 25 and 40 years old with active or convalescent COVID-19. This chain connects TRBV6-5 to TRBJ2-7; no firm D call. The sequenced sample consisted of peripheral blood. CDR3 sequence (DNA): TGTGCCAGCAGGCGGTTCTCCTACGAGCAGTACTTC. It translates to CASRRFSYEQYF.